These 20 T cell receptor beta chains originate from one sample sequenced in a study of T-cell reconstitution after alpha-beta-depleted transplantation in children. Unique molecular identifiers were incorporated during preparation of the TCRbeta library. TCRdb redid the calling of the PCR reads with MiXCR, one entry per CDR3 protein. The sample yields around 960,000 distinct CDR3 sequences, less than 30% seen once. Source: PBMCs, mostly from graft donor cells, taken 360 days after TCRalphabeta/CD19-depleted stem cell transplant. These receptors were collected from a boy under two years old who had a stem cell transplant for SCID, so the T cells may come from the graft donor.

The V and J genes are TRBV6-1 and TRBJ2-7; 8 bases align to TRBD2. The V segment lost 6 bases and the J segment 4 bases; nucleotides outside the gene matches: 8. Germline values: CDR1 MNHNS, CDR2 SASEGT. The CDR3 has 14 amino acids. CDR3 sequence reads: CASRILAGRYEQYF. CDR3 DNA sequence: TGTGCCAGCAGGATATTAGCGGGGCGGTACGAGCAGTACTTC.

This clonotype appeared a few times. V is TRBV12-3 or TRBV12-4 and J is TRBJ2-4; no clear D. This CDR3 comprises 13 residues. Deletions cut 3 bases from V and 9 bases from J, with 12 bases between. The CDR3 sequence is CASSLGSHSIQYF. The CDR3 DNA sequence: TGTGCCAGCAGTTTGGGCAGCCATAGCATTCAGTACTTC.

In its sample, this clonotype was seen a few times. The rearrangement joins TRBV20-1 to TRBJ2-5; D gene unclear. Germline loops: CDR1 DFQATT, CDR2 SNEGSKA (reference sequence). V lost 1 base, J lost 0 bases, and 6 bases lay in between. CDR3 length: 13 amino acids. CDR3 nucleotide sequence: TGCAGTGCTAGAGGACCATACCAAGAGACCCAGTACTTC. Its translation: CSARGPYQETQYF.

This chain's CDR3 is CASSFEGALNNEQFF. The DNA of the CDR3 is TGTGCCAGCAGTTTTGAGGGGGCCCTGAACAATGAGCAGTTCTTC. The V and J genes are TRBV12-3 or TRBV12-4 and TRBJ2-1; 7 bases map to TRBD1. There are 15 residues in the CDR3. Trimming at V came to 3 bases and at J to 5 bases, leaving 7 bases not matched to a gene.

The V call is TRBV7-2, the J call TRBJ1-5; weak D call: TRBD1 (6 bases). Germline CDR1 is SGHTA and CDR2 is FQGNSA. The CDR3 consists of 16 residues. V was cut by 0 bases and J by 9 bases, with 18 bases left in between. As DNA, the CDR3 is TGTGCCAGCAGCTTAGCGTCGGACAGTGGGTTTTGGCCCCAGCATTTT. It encodes CASSLASDSGFWPQHF.

In its sample, this clonotype was seen a few times. The J gene is TRBJ2-1, the V gene TRBV7-2; no clear D gene. Germline V gives CDR1 SGHTA, CDR2 FQGNSA. V gave up 2 bases and J gave up 0 bases, with 14 bases separating them. The CDR3 spans 17 residues. The CDR3 DNA reads TGTGCCAGCAGCTTATCTCCTTTTTACTACTCCTACAATGAGCAGTTCTTC. It specifies CASSLSPFYYSYNEQFF. Filled out from reference TRBV7-2 and TRBJ2-1, the complete variable domain reads GAGVSQSPSNKVTEKGKDVELRCDPISGHTALYWYRQSLGQGLEFLIYFQGNSAPDKSGLPSDRFSAERTGGSVSTLTIQRTQQEDSAVYLCASSLSPFYYSYNEQFFGPGTRLTVL.

This clonotype was detected a few times. This chain connects TRBV28 to TRBJ1-5; 8 nucleotides agree with TRBD1. This CDR3 comprises 16 residues. Germline V gene lookup returns CDR1 MDHEN and CDR2 SYDVKM. J lost 8 bases, V lost 6 bases, and 15 bases had no gene match. CDR3 in amino acids: CASRSIGQGKMEPQHF. CDR3 sequence (DNA): TGTGCCAGCAGGTCTATTGGACAGGGTAAAATGGAGCCCCAGCATTTT.

In DNA, the CDR3 is TGTGCCAGCTCAACCGGGCCCGACGTCTACGAGCAGTACTTC. Residues: CASSTGPDVYEQYF. V gene TRBV18 combines with J gene TRBJ2-7; D call uncertain. The CDR3 is 14 amino acids. The germline V and J ends were trimmed by 5 bases and 3 bases, with 14 bases remaining between them. Germline CDR1 is KGHSH and CDR2 is LQKENI.

This sequence joins TRBV11-2 and TRBJ2-3; TRBD2 matches at 10 bases. Trimming removed 5 bases from V and 2 bases from J; junction bases left unmatched: 7. Germline values: CDR1 SGHAT, CDR2 FQNNGV. The CDR3 extends over 16 amino acids. This CDR3 reads CASSPTGLADTDTQYF. For the CDR3, the DNA is TGTGCCAGCAGCCCCACCGGACTAGCGGACACAGATACGCAGTATTTT.

The V gene is TRBV7-2, the J gene TRBJ1-4, with a weak D call TRBD1 (5 bases). Germline V CDR1 and CDR2: SGHTA, FQGNSA. V was trimmed by 3 bases and J by 0 bases, leaving 8 bases between them. This CDR3 has 15 amino acids. The CDR3: CASSFGHPTNEKLFF. CDR3 DNA sequence: TGTGCCAGCAGCTTTGGACATCCAACTAATGAAAAACTGTTTTTT.

The chain combines TRBV4-3 with TRBJ1-3, with D possibly matching TRBD1 (5 bases). Germline values: CDR1 LGHNA, CDR2 YSLEER. V was clipped by 1 base and J by 0 bases, with 16 bases between them. The CDR3 has 18 amino acids. The CDR3 loop reads CASSQVFSGGRSGNTIYF. In nucleotides, the CDR3 is TGCGCCAGCAGCCAAGTATTTTCCGGGGGACGCTCTGGAAACACCATATATTTT.

The gene calls are TRBV20-1 and TRBJ1-2; 7 bases are shared with TRBD1. V lost 1 base to trimming and J lost 7 bases; unmatched junction nucleotides: 6. Looked up from germline, CDR1 is DFQATT and CDR2 is SNEGSKA (reference sequence). The length of the CDR3 is 13 residues. The CDR3 sequence is CSARADRVAGYTF. The CDR3 DNA is TGCAGTGCTAGAGCCGACAGGGTGGCTGGCTACACCTTC.

The V call is TRBV20-1, the J call TRBJ1-2; D perhaps matches TRBD1 (5 bases). V lost 0 bases and J lost 4, with 18 bases in between. Germline-derived CDR1 and CDR2 are DFQATT and SNEGSKA (reference sequence). CDR3 length: 16 amino acids. The CDR3 nucleotides read TGCAGTGCTAGAGATCCCACAGGCGAAACTATCTATGGCTACACCTTC. As protein: CSARDPTGETIYGYTF.

In this sample, this clonotype turned up a few times. The chain carries TRBV5-1 and TRBJ2-1; tentative D call: TRBD1 (6 bases). CDR1 and CDR2 from the germline V gene are SGHRS and YFSETQ. The ends were cut back, 0 bases at V and 6 bases at J, with 10 bases in the middle. This CDR3 region has 14 residues. In DNA form, the CDR3 reads TGCGCCAGCAGCTTGGGACAGGCGGCCAATGAGCAGTTCTTC. It encodes CASSLGQAANEQFF.

This clonotype was observed a handful of times. The chain uses TRBV7-9 and TRBJ2-1, with D tentatively TRBD2 (6 bases). V dropped 1 base and J dropped 3 bases, with 16 bases sitting between them. The germline gives CDR1 SEHNR, CDR2 FQNEAQ (reference sequence). There are 17 residues in the CDR3. The CDR3 sequence: CASSLGAGGIVYNEQFF. The CDR3 DNA reads TGTGCCAGCAGCTTAGGGGCCGGGGGAATTGTCTACAATGAGCAGTTCTTC.

V gene TRBV7-2 combines with J gene TRBJ2-3; D not resolved. This CDR3 is 14 amino acids long. Germline assignment: CDR1 SGHTA and CDR2 FQGNSA. The V end was cut by 2 bases, the J end by 2 bases, with 8 bases between. CDR3 loop: CASSLRPHTDTQYF. CDR3 DNA sequence: TGTGCCAGCAGCTTACGCCCTCACACAGATACGCAGTATTTT. Using reference TRBV7-2 and TRBJ2-3 for the parts outside the CDR3, the full variable domain is GAGVSQSPSNKVTEKGKDVELRCDPISGHTALYWYRQSLGQGLEFLIYFQGNSAPDKSGLPSDRFSAERTGGSVSTLTIQRTQQEDSAVYLCASSLRPHTDTQYFGPGTRLTVL.

This clonotype was picked up many times. The V and J genes are TRBV29-1 and TRBJ2-7; D remains ambiguous. This CDR3 contains 12 residues. With 4 bases removed from V and 2 bases from J, the gap between germline ends came to 9 bases. Per germline, CDR1 SQVTM and CDR2 ANQGSEA. CDR3 in DNA: TGCAGCGTTGGGGTTCCCCCCTACGAGCAGTACTTC. The encoded protein is CSVGVPPYEQYF.

This clonotype appeared many times. The chain combines TRBV7-2 with TRBJ2-7; D is uncertain. The CDR3 is 16 amino acids. CDR1 is SGHTA and CDR2 is FQGNSA in the germline V gene. Trimming removed 3 bases at V and 2 bases at J, with 17 bases between. The CDR3 sequence: CASSFSGFYRTYEQYF. The CDR3 DNA follows: TGTGCCAGCAGCTTCTCCGGGTTTTATCGAACCTACGAGCAGTACTTC. Full variable domain (outside the CDR3, taken from reference TRBV7-2 and TRBJ2-7): GAGVSQSPSNKVTEKGKDVELRCDPISGHTALYWYRQSLGQGLEFLIYFQGNSAPDKSGLPSDRFSAERTGGSVSTLTIQRTQQEDSAVYLCASSFSGFYRTYEQYFGPGTRLTVT.

CDR3 bases: TGTGCCATCAGTGAGGGCCCTAGCTGGGATGGTGAGCAGTTCTTC. Its protein is CAISEGPSWDGEQFF. J is TRBJ2-1 and V is TRBV10-3, with a weak D call TRBD2 (5 bases). V was trimmed by 2 bases and J by 9 bases, leaving 17 bases between them. This CDR3 contains 15 residues. The V gene's germline CDR1 is ENHRY and CDR2 SYGVKD.

The V call is TRBV3-1, the J call TRBJ2-1; D is ambiguous. CDR1 and CDR2 from the germline V gene are LGHDT and YNNKEL (reference sequence). V was cut by 6 bases and J by 5 bases, with 5 bases left in between. The CDR3 contains 11 residues. The CDR3 reads CASRLNNEQFF. The CDR3 bases are TGTGCCAGCAGACTTAACAATGAGCAGTTCTTC.